This TCR beta chain comes out of a study of cytomegalovirus exposure and HLA in healthy donors listed by TCRdb under 2017. For context, the study as a whole: An earlier analysis of 587 of the donors reported 276 Gb of sequence data and some 110 million unique TCR beta sequences obtained from about 180 million T cells. Of the roughly 400 genotyped donors, 65% to 90% were placed in the genetic ancestry cluster associated with self-reported Caucasian donors. A separate validation cohort of roughly 110 different subjects was used in addition to the approximately 640-subject first cohort. An early release that covered some 630 HLA-typed donors contained about 290 gigabases of sequencing data and 85 million to 100 million unique TCR sequences. A later genetic analysis used genome-wide SNP genotypes for about 65% of the roughly 700 donors, treating that subset as a discovery cohort. Class I and class II HLA loci were covered by the typing at four-digit resolution. The study aimed to test whether cataloging public T cell receptors could reveal signatures of past pathogen exposure. Every discovery cohort repertoire had been produced on one sequencing platform. Among 398 genotyped donors of the cohort, an average of 235,054 unique TCR beta nucleotide sequences were sequenced per donor, roughly 18% of them non-productive. A later analysis re-analyzed previously published TCR beta repertoires from approximately 670 donors and added high-resolution HLA genotyping to study TCR occurrence patterns. Rather than using new phenotypic data, the later analysis identified candidate immune exposures from TCR beta sequences and from how often those sequences occurred across donors. To decide whether each TCR beta V gene segment behaved as functional or pseudogenic, an earlier analysis of approximately 620 of the donors relied on high-throughput TCR beta sequencing. Because of strong linkage in the cohort, 4 to 6 DR-DQ haplotypes were treated as single units for association and clustering. The number of typed donors differed by locus: about 620-640 for A, B, C, DRB1 and DQB1; some 500 for DQA1; fewer than 610 for DPA1; and 450 to 480 for DPB1. The T cell repertoires of several hundred subjects were profiled by immunosequencing and related to cytomegalovirus serostatus. Alongside the repertoire data, information on donor age, sex, ethnicity and CMV serostatus was compiled. To predict cytomegalovirus infection status, the study combined high-throughput TCR immunosequencing, statistical association of individual TCRs with disease status, and machine learning.

On the study overall, not on this receptor specifically: A later analysis found that TCR association rates varied across HLA loci, with DRB1 alleles showing the most associated TCRs and HLA-C alleles the fewest. While some public TCRs were present in many individuals, most TCR sequences turned up only very rarely across donors. An earlier analysis of some 560 of the donors showed that most TCR beta V segments appeared in productive rearrangements either about 87% or about 30% of the time, which broadly matched IMGT annotations. For the cohort, immune exposure information was limited to CMV serostatus. Some IMGT-functional V segments, including TRBV6-2 and TRBV6-3, could not be told apart with the 87-base-pair reads, so those segments were excluded. The earlier analysis of 587 of the donors excluded around 17 rarely observed V segments, including chromosome 9 orphons, because counts were too low. When HLA alleles, especially DR and DQ, strongly co-occurred, attributing TCR associations to individual alleles was difficult. In a later genetic analysis, a missense DCLRE1C variant was associated with V-gene and J-gene trimming of TCR beta chains, and the association was replicated in an independent cohort. In a later analysis, several top co-occurrence clusters were reported to appear linked to parvovirus B19, influenza, CMV and Epstein-Barr virus. Specific HLA alleles were associated with 16,951 TCR beta sequences at a false discovery rate of 0.05 in a later analysis. Because HLA typing was unavailable for some donors at each locus, only the typed subset was used in association tests. A cluster of highly shared sequence variants was judged likely to be a technical artifact of the sequencing pipeline. Compared with the approximately 670-donor mean, donors in an Asian-associated ancestry cluster had fewer N-insertions in productive TCRs, according to a later genetic analysis. In the study, some 160 TCR beta chains were listed as associated with cytomegalovirus. A further reported finding was that TCR beta sequences accurately predicted the HLA-A and HLA-B alleles for most subjects in the first cohort. In vitro tests confirmed that a few of the cytomegalovirus-associated TCR beta chains recognize cytomegalovirus antigens. It was suggested by the authors that the approach could potentially be generalized to other disease states and immunological phenotypes. The classifier was reported to diagnose cytomegalovirus status with high specificity and sensitivity in both the original cohort and the validation cohort. Correlated functional status among segregating V segments might reflect linkage disequilibrium, but an unknown experimental factor could not be ruled out. The cohort was sequenced for TCR beta chains only, and without alpha or paired-chain data the features that could be detected were limited. According to a later analysis, most CMV-associated TCR beta chains appeared to be HLA-restricted, and the HLA associations seemed to be driven largely by CMV exposure. In a later analysis, HLA-associated TCR beta chains were found to be more clonally expanded and to have lower generation probabilities than equally common non-associated chains. The presence/absence analyses assumed that sequencing depth was roughly uniform across donors, and that assumption may not be true.

The V end loses 0 bases and the J end loses 0 bases, and a stretch of 12 bases separates them. The germline V gene (reference sequence) sets CDR1 to LNHDA and CDR2 to SQIVND. Counted from cysteine to phenylalanine, this CDR3 has 16 amino acids. Only the CDR3 region is kept as DNA, spanning 48 bases read in frame from base 1. The library was generated by the immunoSEQ multiplex PCR assay. For the multiplex PCR, a mixture combining 60 forward primers for TCR Vbeta segments and 13 reverse primers for TCR Jbeta segments was used. The CDR3 region of rearranged TCR beta genes was amplified from genomic DNA with a multiplex PCR assay. Amplified TCR beta libraries were sequenced as 87-base-pair reads on the Illumina HiSeq System. Concerning the study's data processing: Across the 500 to 700 repertoires, a later analysis counted 78 million or so unique TCR beta chains, around 11 million of which were shared by at least two donors. A nearest-neighbor algorithm error-corrected the raw reads and collapsed the reads into unique sequences, merging closely related sequences to remove PCR and sequencing errors. CDR3 sequences were aligned to IMGT reference sequences to assign V, D and J gene segments. For a sequence to be retained, a match of at least six nucleotides to both a V gene segment and a J gene segment was required. Rearrangements were classified as productive when the CDR3 lacked stop codons and remained in frame with V and J, and all other rearrangements were classified as non-productive. Following IMGT convention, CDR3 was defined as the stretch from the second conserved V-encoded cysteine up to the conserved J-encoded phenylalanine. In an earlier analysis of more than 550 of the donors, sequences lacking an unambiguous match to a single V gene segment were excluded. An earlier analysis of 587 of the donors called V segments functional above 56.7% productive rearrangements and segregating when the between-donor standard deviation exceeded 5%. To diagnose cytomegalovirus status from the catalog of TCR beta chain sequences, a statistical classification framework was built. In a later analysis, TCR nucleotide sequences were compared against IMGT/GENE-DB human TR gene sequences so that V and J genes could be assigned. Using the TCRdist pipeline, a later analysis assigned CDR3 sequences along with most-parsimonious VDJ recombination scenarios. In a later analysis, each TCR beta chain was defined by its CDR3 amino acid sequence together with its V-gene family, and reads without a unique V-gene family were excluded. To address suspected cross-contamination and a sequencing artifact, a later analysis removed around 590 highly shared, low-generation-probability nucleotide sequences. In a later analysis, a clonal expansion index was calculated for each public chain from normalized within-repertoire ranks of inferred template counts. A later analysis computed generation probabilities with a VDJ recombination model fitted to out-of-frame rearrangements, and checked the results against IGoR. A later analysis scored TCR-TCR, TCR-HLA and TCR-CMV co-occurrence with hypergeometric tests, applying a repertoire-size bias correction to TCR pairs. To estimate false discovery rates, a later analysis permuted the HLA or CMV assignments 20 times. A later analysis grouped co-occurring TCRs with DBSCAN, adding TCRdist sequence similarity when clustering within HLA-allele-positive subsets. Repertoires with fewer than 30,000 or more than 120,000 public chains were left out of co-occurrence clustering, as were several repertoires with anomalous nucleotide sharing. In TCRdb, the immuneACCESS table is reduced to in-frame sequences with V and J assigned. These tables do not hold every clone; where another copy was compared, an unresolved V gene accounts for under half, and the others remain unexplained. For V, J and clone size, that table is used; D and trimming come from the DNA. Here the sample has roughly 100,000 clones; roughly 85% occur a single time. Around 6.1% of the sample is held by the ten biggest clonotypes.

As to this clone: The antigen this receptor binds is unknown. It has no much larger one-base neighbor in the sample; base qualities were not kept.

The cohort was made up of hundreds of healthy bone marrow donors. All cohort members were sampled while nominally healthy, although unrecorded immune exposures were likely present. The donor was CMV seropositive and belonged to the group of 250 to 350 seropositive cohort members. Every donor gave a peripheral blood sample, and the peripheral blood mononuclear cells from that sample were used for TCR beta sequencing. The Qiagen DNeasy Blood Extraction Kit was used to extract genomic DNA from the blood cell samples. This sequence originates from a man in his fifties or sixties in good health and CMV-seropositive. The chain uses TRBV19 and TRBJ2-7, and the D gene may be TRBD2, 5 bases matching. The sample taken for sequencing was PBMCs. The DNA sequence is given as TGTGCCAGTAGTATAGATCGAGGGCTGAGCTCCTACGAGCAGTACTTC. Translated, this is CASSIDRGLSSYEQYF. When the CDR3 is completed using the reference TRBV19 and TRBJ2-7 genes on either side, the full variable domain is DGGITQSPKYLFRKEGQNVTLSCEQNLNHDAMYWYRQDPGQGLRLIYYSQIVNDFQKGDIAEGYSVSREKKESFPLTVTSAQKNPTAFYLCASSIDRGLSSYEQYFGPGTRLTVT.